This T cell receptor beta chain was observed in a study of blood T cells in healthy people across ages. 15 amino acids form the CDR3, both terminal residues included. Germline V gene data show CDR1 as KGHSY and CDR2 as FQNENV. Primers used in a second PCR of roughly 6 to 12 cycles were a sample-barcoded 5' primer and a J-beta primer mix. Every cDNA molecule carried a tag from a template-switch adaptor bearing 12 random nucleotides. TCRdb re-derived calls from the 5' RACE reads in MiXCR, one entry per CDR3 protein. The sample carries about a million distinct CDR3 sequences, approximately 50% recorded once. As concerns this clonotype: This CDR3 fails to terminate in the conserved phenylalanine or tryptophan, so it likely reflects a read error. The DNA is left out, because the CDR3 cannot be placed on it with certainty; the CDR3 is given as TCRdb lists it.

The chain carries TRBV16 and TRBJ1-1; the table's D call, TRBD1, has no DNA check behind it. This clonotype was obtained from a woman aged 55-69 years in good health. The sample comprised blood. This CDR3 reads CASSQTGGMNTEVFY.